Following are 20 T cell receptor beta chains from one sample sequenced in a study of radiotherapy plus CTLA-4 blockade in lung cancer (dated by TCRdb to the late 2010s). The library relied on the immunoSEQ multiplex PCR assay. Imported from immuneACCESS, the table was reduced by TCRdb to in-frame sequences with V and J called. These copies leave out some clones; in studies compared against another copy, an unresolved V gene accounts for under half, and the cause of the remainder is not known. Present in this sample are about 66,000 clones, over 75% of which were seen just once. The ten largest clonotypes hold approximately 4.1% of the sample. The source material was peripheral blood, sampled from a patient treated with radiotherapy plus ipilimumab. These receptors were collected from a human donor with non-small cell lung cancer who had a partial response to radiotherapy plus ipilimumab.

This chain joins TRBV5-5 and TRBJ2-1, with TRBD2 matching over 10 bases. Trimming at V came to 3 bases and at J to 9 bases, leaving 9 bases not matched to a gene. CDR1 SGHKS and CDR2 YYEKEE come from the germline V gene (reference sequence). The CDR3 has 15 amino acids. DNA for the CDR3: TGTGCCAGCAGCTCGGGACTAGCGTACGGGGGTGAGCAGTTCTTC. It encodes CASSSGLAYGGEQFF.

V usage is TRBV4-1 and J usage is TRBJ1-6; 7 nucleotides match TRBD1. V shed 1 base, J shed 9 bases, and the junction held 6 bases outside the gene matches. CDR1 and CDR2 from the germline V gene are MGHRA and YSYEKL. The CDR3 totals 15 residues. Here the CDR3 reads CASSQVGQGGSPLHF. CDR3 coding DNA: TGCGCCAGCAGCCAAGTAGGGCAGGGGGGTTCACCCCTCCACTTT.

The chain combines TRBV6-5 with TRBJ2-1, with 8 bases aligning to TRBD2. The trim removed 2 bases at V and 6 bases at J, leaving 3 bases unmatched. This CDR3 contains 14 residues. Per germline, CDR1 MNHEY and CDR2 SVGAGI. This CDR3 is CASSYGSGTNEQFF. The CDR3 DNA reads as TGTGCCAGCAGTTACGGTAGCGGGACCAATGAGCAGTTCTTC.

The genes are TRBV2 and TRBJ2-1; 8 bases map to TRBD2. After removal of 6 bases from V and 5 bases from J, the junction contained 6 bases not matched to a gene. Germline loops: CDR1 SNHLY, CDR2 FYNNEI. CDR3 length equals 14 residues. The CDR3 reads CASRDTSGDNEQFF. CDR3 DNA sequence: TGTGCCAGCAGAGATACTAGCGGCGACAATGAGCAGTTCTTC.

The chain recombines TRBV29-1 with TRBJ2-2, with D possibly matching TRBD1 (6 bases). The CDR3 is made up of 11 amino acids. Per the germline V gene, CDR1 is SQVTM and CDR2 is ANQGSEA. V lost 7 bases and J lost 5, with 8 bases in between. CDR3 bases: TGCAGCGCAGGGGAGACCGGGGAGCTGTTTTTT. This sequence encodes CSAGETGELFF.

This clone has a count of ten or more. The rearrangement uses TRBV4-1 and TRBJ1-2, with unresolved D. From germline, CDR1 is MGHRA and CDR2 YSYEKL. The CDR3 loop spans 14 amino acids. V gave up 0 bases and J gave up 5 bases, with 10 bases separating them. CDR3 loop: CASSQDSQTYGYTF. CDR3 sequence (DNA): TGCGCCAGCAGCCAAGATAGCCAGACTTATGGCTACACCTTC.

This clone occurred a few times. The gene calls are TRBV28 and TRBJ1-2; tentative D call: TRBD1 (6 bases). The CDR3 has 15 amino acids. Trimming removed 7 bases at V and 2 bases at J, with 17 bases between. The germline V gene encodes CDR1 MDHEN and CDR2 SYDVKM. The CDR3: CASTYTGIANYGYTF. The CDR3 DNA reads TGTGCCAGCACCTACACAGGGATCGCCAACTATGGCTACACCTTC.

The chain recombines TRBV28 with TRBJ1-4, with 7 bases fitting TRBD1. V lost 6 bases, J lost 5 bases, and 3 bases stayed unmatched. Germline V CDR1 and CDR2: MDHEN, SYDVKM. This CDR3 has 13 residues. The CDR3 DNA sequence: TGTGCCAGCAGGGGACAGACCAATGAAAAACTGTTTTTT. Translated: CASRGQTNEKLFF.

The chain uses TRBV4-2 and TRBJ2-5; 10 bases are shared with TRBD2. Germline trimming cut 3 bases from V and 4 bases from J; bases unmatched to any gene: 8. Germline-derived CDR1 and CDR2 are LGHNA and YNFKEQ. This CDR3 is 16 amino acids long. The CDR3 DNA is TGTGCCAGCAGCCACGCAGCGGGAGGGCCGGGAGAGACCCAGTACTTC. The encoded protein is CASSHAAGGPGETQYF.

This chain connects TRBV5-4 to TRBJ1-3; 11 bases are shared with TRBD1. The V gene end was trimmed by 3 bases and the J gene end by 10 bases; junction bases not matched to a gene: 6. This CDR3 region has 14 residues. The germline gives CDR1 SGHNT, CDR2 YYREEE (reference sequence). The DNA of the CDR3 is TGTGCCAGCAGCTCGGACGGGACAGGGGGTACCATATATTTT. Encoded protein: CASSSDGTGGTIYF.

The J gene is TRBJ2-5, the V gene TRBV5-6; D might be TRBD2 (5 bases). Germline CDR1 and CDR2: SGHDT and YYEEEE. V was cut by 4 bases and J by 4 bases, with 17 bases left in between. The CDR3 has 15 residues. CDR3 sequence reads: CASSRRATRVETQYF. The CDR3 nucleotides read TGTGCCAGCAGCCGGCGAGCCACTAGGGTAGAGACCCAGTACTTC.

Only one count was recorded for this clone. V usage is TRBV28 and J usage is TRBJ2-2; maybe TRBD1 (5 bases). The CDR3 consists of 14 residues. V dropped 5 bases and J dropped 7 bases, with 14 bases sitting between them. CDR1 is MDHEN and CDR2 is SYDVKM in the germline V gene. For the CDR3, the DNA is TGTGCCAGCAGTCCCCCTGGGGCCGTCGGGGAGCTGTTTTTT. This codes for CASSPPGAVGELFF. The variable domain in full, with the rest retrieved from reference TRBV28 and TRBJ2-2, is DVKVTQSSRYLVKRTGEKVFLECVQDMDHENMFWYRQDPGLGLRLIYFSYDVKMKEKGDIPEGYSVSREKKERFSLILESASTNQTSMYLCASSPPGAVGELFFGEGSRLTVL.

The chain recombines TRBV27 with TRBJ1-1, with D uncertain. Trimming pared 0 bases from V and 7 bases from J, leaving 9 bases between. This CDR3 has 13 amino acids. CDR1 and CDR2 from the germline V gene are MNHEY and SMNVEV (reference sequence). The DNA of the CDR3 is TGTGCCAGCAGTTTATCGGGCAGTATTGAAGCTTTCTTT. It codes for CASSLSGSIEAFF.

The chain has TRBV6-5 and TRBJ2-5, with no clear D. TRBJ2-7 explains the end of the DNA better; the J call may be wrong. Germline CDR1 reads MNHEY; CDR2 reads SVGAGI. The CDR3 is 15 amino acids. CDR3 bases: TGTGCCAGCAGTTACTCTTCTCTGGGCTCCTACGAGCAGTACTTC. This encodes CASSYSSLGSYEQYF.

The rearrangement links TRBV15 to TRBJ1-5; weak D call: TRBD1 (5 bases). Trimming took off 4 bases at V and 7 bases at J, with 11 bases between the two ends. The CDR3 sequence is 13 residues long. Germline values: CDR1 LNHNV, CDR2 YYDKDF (reference sequence). CDR3 region: CATSKAGLQPQHF. The CDR3 nucleotides are TGTGCCACCAGCAAGGCAGGGCTACAGCCCCAGCATTTT.

The chain is built from TRBV6-1 and TRBJ2-3; 10 positions match TRBD2. This CDR3 has 17 amino acids. Looked up from germline, CDR1 is MNHNS and CDR2 is SASEGT. V was pared by 2 bases and J by 3 bases, with 8 bases of the junction left unmatched. The CDR3 region has the DNA TGTGCCAGCAGTGAAAGAGGGCCTAGCGGGAGAACAGATACGCAGTATTTT. Translated, it gives CASSERGPSGRTDTQYF.

This clone was counted a single time. The chain is built from TRBV28 and TRBJ1-1, with TRBD1 matching over 7 bases. This CDR3 is built from 13 residues. CDR1 and CDR2 (germline): MDHEN, SYDVKM. V gave up 6 bases and J gave up 3 bases; unmatched junction bases: 4. The CDR3 is CASRYRGDTEAFF. CDR3 DNA: TGTGCCAGCAGGTACAGGGGTGACACTGAAGCTTTCTTT.

The V gene is TRBV27, the J gene TRBJ1-4; 7 nucleotides align to TRBD1. V lost 5 bases and J lost 8; bases outside the gene matches: 14. This CDR3 contains 16 residues. Germline values: CDR1 MNHEY, CDR2 SMNVEV (reference sequence). The CDR3 sequence is CASSPRARDSGEKLFF. In nucleotides, the CDR3 is TGTGCCAGCAGTCCAAGGGCCAGGGACAGTGGCGAAAAACTGTTTTTT. Combining the CDR3 with reference TRBV27 and TRBJ1-4 gives the whole variable domain EAQVTQNPRYLITVTGKKLTVTCSQNMNHEYMSWYRQDPGLGLRQIYYSMNVEVTDKGDVPEGYKVSRKEKRNFPLILESPSPNQTSLYFCASSPRARDSGEKLFFGSGTQLSVL.

The chain couples TRBV6-4 to TRBJ2-7; 7 bases are a match to TRBD2. Germline lookup yields CDR1 MRHNA and CDR2 SNTAGT. The V and J ends lost 4 bases and 2 bases, in that order; junction bases with no gene match: 5. This CDR3 has 14 residues. As DNA, the CDR3 is TGTGCCAGCAGTGTCTTTAGCGGGCCCTACGAGCAGTACTTC. Its protein product is CASSVFSGPYEQYF.

The chain has TRBV5-1 and TRBJ2-3; possibly TRBD1 for D (5 bases). Trimming stripped 4 bases from V and 5 bases from J, with 14 bases between. Germline loops: CDR1 SGHRS, CDR2 YFSETQ. The CDR3 runs to 14 residues. CDR3 DNA sequence: TGCGCCAGCAGCACAGACACAGGCCTAGATACGCAGTATTTT. Its protein product is CASSTDTGLDTQYF.